Below are 12 T cell receptor beta chains sequenced from a single sample in a study of T-cell memory formation after mild COVID-19. A single record per CDR3 protein comes from TCRdb applying MiXCR to the 5' RACE reads. The table includes over 40,000 distinct CDR3 sequences, around 10% detected once. The source material was PBMCs or a T cell subset sorted from them (not recorded which). Source of these receptors: a man aged 18 to 30 who had mild COVID-19 (a few samples of this study predate the infection). Cell type and time point are not known.

This chain joins TRBV6-2 or TRBV6-3 and TRBJ1-2, with 7 bases aligning to TRBD1. The CDR3 extends over 13 amino acids. V lost 6 bases, J lost 4 bases, and 5 bases stayed unmatched. Germline V gene lookup returns CDR1 MNHEY and CDR2 SVGEGT. The CDR3 region is CASRRDSFYGYTF. Here the CDR3 DNA reads TGTGCCAGCAGGAGGGACAGTTTCTATGGCTACACCTTC.

V is TRBV5-5 and J is TRBJ1-1; no clear D gene. Germline CDR1 reads SGHKS; CDR2 reads YYEKEE (reference sequence). With 0 bases removed from V and 3 bases from J, the gap between germline ends came to 12 bases. This CDR3 has 15 residues. The CDR3 reads CASSLVLGFYTEAFF. For the CDR3, the DNA is TGTGCCAGCAGCTTGGTCCTGGGATTTTACACTGAAGCTTTCTTT.

The V call is TRBV5-1, the J call TRBJ1-3, with D perhaps matching TRBD1 (6 bases). The germline CDR1 and CDR2 sequences are SGHRS and YFSETQ. Trimming removed 3 bases from V and 0 bases from J, with 13 bases in between. This CDR3 is built from 16 residues. CDR3 DNA: TGCGCCAGCAGCTACCTAGGGGGATACTCTGGAAACACCATATATTTT. Its protein product is CASSYLGGYSGNTIYF. Using reference TRBV5-1 and TRBJ1-3 for the parts outside the CDR3, the full variable domain is KAGVTQTPRYLIKTRGQQVTLSCSPISGHRSVSWYQQTPGQGLQFLFEYFSETQRNKGNFPGRFSGRQFSNSRSEMNVSTLELGDSALYLCASSYLGGYSGNTIYFGEGSWLTVV.

The rearrangement joins TRBV7-9 to TRBJ2-4; 12 bases line up with TRBD1. J was trimmed by 6 bases and V by 1 base; bases with no gene match: 4. The length of the CDR3 is 16 residues. The germline V gene encodes CDR1 SEHNR and CDR2 FQNEAQ (reference sequence). The CDR3 loop is CASSLGRGQGANIQYF. Here the CDR3 DNA reads TGTGCCAGCAGCTTAGGTAGGGGACAGGGGGCAAACATTCAGTACTTC.

J is TRBJ1-1 and V is TRBV4-3, with D perhaps TRBD1 (5 bases). The germline V gene encodes CDR1 LGHNA and CDR2 YSLEER. V lost 3 bases and J lost 1, with 12 bases in between. This CDR3 has 15 residues. In nucleotides, the CDR3 is TGCGCCAGCAGCCAGATGACAGTGACGAACACTGAAGCTTTCTTT. It specifies CASSQMTVTNTEAFF.

This clonotype came up a few times. The chain couples TRBV12-3 or TRBV12-4 to TRBJ1-1, with unresolved D. The V and J ends lost 2 bases and 1 base respectively, with 8 bases between them. The CDR3 is made up of 14 amino acids. CDR3 residues: CASSLWRGNTEAFF. In nucleotides, the CDR3 is TGTGCCAGCAGTTTATGGCGCGGGAACACTGAAGCTTTCTTT.

This clonotype was recorded a few times. The genes are TRBV5-4 and TRBJ2-7, with D perhaps being TRBD1 or TRBD2 (5 bases each). This CDR3 comprises 15 residues. Germline CDR1 reads SGHNT; CDR2 reads YYREEE (reference sequence). Deletions cut 4 bases from V and 1 base from J, with 15 bases between. CDR3 nucleotides: TGTGCCAGCAGCCCCGACGGGACGTATTCCTACGAGCAGTACTTC. This encodes CASSPDGTYSYEQYF.

The V gene is TRBV5-1, the J gene TRBJ1-2; 9 nucleotides agree with TRBD1. V was clipped by 3 bases and J by 6 bases; unmatched bases: 12. This CDR3 is built from 16 residues. Looked up from germline, CDR1 is SGHRS and CDR2 is YFSETQ. The CDR3 DNA is TGCGCCAGCAGCTCACGGACAGGGGAAATCGCCAATGGCTACACCTTC. Its protein product is CASSSRTGEIANGYTF.

The chain has TRBV27 and TRBJ2-7; 13 positions agree with TRBD2. CDR1 is MNHEY, CDR2 SMNVEV, per germline (reference sequence). This CDR3 comprises 15 residues. V was clipped by 6 bases and J by 4 bases; unmatched bases: 6. CDR3 in DNA: TGTGCCAGCAGCCTTGGGACTAGCGGGGTGTACGAGCAGTACTTC. Amino acids: CASSLGTSGVYEQYF.

This clonotype appeared a few times. Relative to the germline gene, one junction end is altered; a read error may explain this. The chain employs TRBV7-7 and TRBJ2-3; TRBD2 matches 10 bases. CDR1 and CDR2 from the germline V gene are SSHAT and FNYEAQ (reference sequence). CDR3 length: 15 residues. The CDR3 bases are TGTGCTAGCAGCCCTAGCGGGGGACCCCAGGGAACGCAGTATTTT. Amino acid sequence: CASSPSGGPQGTQYF.

The V call is TRBV6-5, the J call TRBJ1-5; the D is unclear. This CDR3 has 15 residues. The V and J ends lost 7 bases and 2 bases respectively, with 15 bases between them. The germline CDR1 and CDR2 sequences are MNHEY and SVGAGI. The CDR3 sequence: CASKHGGWGNQPQHF. The CDR3 DNA reads as TGTGCCAGCAAACACGGCGGATGGGGCAATCAGCCCCAGCATTTT.

Turning to this clonotype: Just one base apart from a much larger clone, this may be a read error. The V call is TRBV5-1, the J call TRBJ2-3; maybe TRBD2 (5 bases). There are 13 residues in the CDR3. Germline V gene lookup returns CDR1 SGHRS and CDR2 YFSETQ. The CDR3 reads CASREGYTDTLYF. In DNA, the CDR3 is TGCGCCAGCAGAGAGGGATACACAGATACGCTGTATTTT.